Each of the 2 T cell receptor beta chains below was sequenced from the same sample in a study of T-cell reconstitution after alpha-beta-depleted transplantation in children. Unique molecular identifiers were incorporated into the prepared TCRbeta library. TCRdb used MiXCR to reprocess the PCR reads, holding one entry per CDR3 protein. The repertoire consists of approximately 350,000 distinct CDR3 sequences, with approximately 10% occurring once and the leading ten covering about 2.3%. Source: PBMCs from the stem cell graft donor, taken from the stem cell graft. These receptor sequences come from a human donor who donated a stem cell graft to a child with acute lymphoblastic leukemia.

CDR3 sequence reads: CASSVLLKADTQYF. The CDR3 DNA sequence: TGTGCCAGCAGTGTACTGTTGAAGGCCGATACGCAGTATTTT. The chain couples TRBV28 to TRBJ2-3; no clear D gene. The CDR3 totals 14 residues. The ends were cut back, 5 bases at V and 6 bases at J, with 15 bases in the middle. Per the germline V gene, CDR1 is MDHEN and CDR2 is SYDVKM.

This clonotype was counted a few times. V gene TRBV12-3 or TRBV12-4 combines with J gene TRBJ2-7; no definite D call. The CDR3 has 15 amino acids. The germline V and J ends were trimmed by 1 base and 7 bases, with 17 bases remaining between them. The DNA of the CDR3 is TGTGCCAGCAGTTTAGTCCCCGCCCAACCCGGAGAGCAGTACTTC. Translating it yields CASSLVPAQPGEQYF.